A selection of T cell receptor beta chains follows, all from one sample in a study of blood T cell repertoires in COVID-19. Sequenced by immunoSEQ multiplex PCR; TCRdb stores in-frame clones only, minus some. The sample shows 200,000 to 300,000 clones, roughly 86% of them seen only once. Sequences were obtained from PBMCs or T cells enriched from blood (not recorded which). These TCRs come from a woman aged 40 to 50 with acute COVID-19. Each CDR3 is given with its conserved first and last residue. A D gene is named only where the DNA matches it firmly. Only part of the rows carry a size: once, few, many, or a class if the clone is expanded.

D	size	V	J	length	DNA	CDR3
-	once	TRBV3-1/TRBV3-2	TRBJ2-2	15	TGTGCCAGCAGCCGAACGGTTCTGAACACCGGGGAGCTGTTTTTT	CASSRTVLNTGELFF
TRBD2	-	TRBV3-1/TRBV3-2	TRBJ2-5	14	TGTGCCAGCAGGCATAGCGGGGGGAGAGAGACCCAGTACTTC	CASRHSGGRETQYF
-	once	TRBV7-9	TRBJ2-1	16	TGTGCCAGCAGCTTCCGGGACTCGAGCTCCTACAATGAGCAGTTCTTC	CASSFRDSSSYNEQFF
-	-	TRBV7-8	TRBJ1-5	17	TGTGCCAGCAGCTTCGACAGTGGGGGGTATAGCAATCAGCCCCAGCATTTT	CASSFDSGGYSNQPQHF
TRBD1	once	TRBV30	TRBJ2-7	15	TGTGCCTGGGCCCGAGAGGGACAGGGGTCCTACGAGCAGTACTTC	CAWAREGQGSYEQYF
TRBD1	-	TRBV5-4	TRBJ1-1	13	TGTGCCAGCAGGAGACAGGGGAACACTGAAGCTTTCTTT	CASRRQGNTEAFF
-	-	TRBV19	TRBJ1-3	15	TGTGCCAGTAGTATGTCGGGGGAGACTGGAAACACCATATATTTT	CASSMSGETGNTIYF
-	-	TRBV7-8	TRBJ2-7	14	TGTGCCAGCAGCTTAGGGACTTTACCTTACGAGCAGTACTTC	CASSLGTLPYEQYF
TRBD2	-	TRBV25-1	TRBJ2-2	16	TGTGCCAGCACCGGGCTAGCGGGAGTGAACACCGGGGAGCTGTTTTTT	CASTGLAGVNTGELFF
TRBD2	-	TRBV19	TRBJ2-3	15	TGTGCCAGTAGAAGACTAGCGGGCAGCACAGATACGCAGTATTTT	CASRRLAGSTDTQYF
TRBD2	few	TRBV7-3	TRBJ2-1	15	TGTGCCAGCAGCCGACTAGCGGGAGTGGGCAATGAGCAGTTCTTC	CASSRLAGVGNEQFF
TRBD2	-	TRBV28	TRBJ2-7	17	TGTGCCAGCAGTAGCCCGGGACTAGCGGCCCACAGGTACGAGCAGTACTTC	CASSSPGLAAHRYEQYF
TRBD2	-	TRBV14	TRBJ2-1	15	TGTGCCAGCAGCCATGTACGGGAGGGCCGCAATGAGCAGTTCTTC	CASSHVREGRNEQFF
TRBD2	-	TRBV29-1	TRBJ2-3	14	TGCAGTATTCTAGCGGGAGGGGCACTGGATACGCAGTATTTT	CSILAGGALDTQYF
-	-	TRBV5-1	TRBJ2-1	12	TGCGCCAGCAGCTTGGGGGCCTATGAGCAGTTCTTC	CASSLGAYEQFF
TRBD1	-	TRBV11-1	TRBJ1-4	14	TGTGCCAGCAGCCGGGACAGGGTTGATGAAAAACTGTTTTTT	CASSRDRVDEKLFF
-	-	TRBV24-1	TRBJ2-2	13	TGTGCCACCAGGGCCTTTGAAACCGGGGAGCTGTTTTTT	CATRAFETGELFF
TRBD2	few	TRBV24-1	TRBJ2-3	20	TGTGCCACCAGTGATCCGAGAAAGCGGGAGGGCCCCCCGTCCCGGGATACGCAGTATTTT	CATSDPRKREGPPSRDTQYF
-	-	TRBV25-1	TRBJ2-5	14	TGTGCCAGCAGAGGGGACGGGAGACAAGAGACCCAGTACTTC	CASRGDGRQETQYF
-	-	TRBV11-2	TRBJ1-2	16	TGTGCCAGCAGCGGACTCCGACGAGAGGCTAACTATGGCTACACCTTC	CASSGLRREANYGYTF
TRBD2	-	TRBV27	TRBJ2-1	21	TGTGCCAGCAGACCCCCAGGGGGGGGACTAGCGGGAGGGCCCTCCTACAATGAGCAGTTCTTC	CASRPPGGGLAGGPSYNEQFF
-	-	TRBV7-9	TRBJ2-7	14	TGTGCCAGCAGTACTCGAAATGGGCCCTACGAGCAGTACTTC	CASSTRNGPYEQYF
-	-	TRBV3-1/TRBV3-2	TRBJ1-3	12	TGTGCCAGCAGCCAAGATCAGGGTACCATATATTTT	CASSQDQGTIYF
TRBD1	-	TRBV28	TRBJ2-7	14	TGTGCCAGCAGTTTACCTACAGGGACAGGCGAGCAGTACTTC	CASSLPTGTGEQYF
TRBD1	few	TRBV5-4	TRBJ2-2	15	TGTGCCAGCAGGACAGGGACAACCAGTACCGGGGAGCTGTTTTTT	CASRTGTTSTGELFF
-	-	TRBV2	TRBJ1-4	14	TGTGCCAGCAGTGATTCCCGGGGTGATGAAAAACTGTTTTTT	CASSDSRGDEKLFF
-	-	TRBV27	TRBJ2-5	16	TGTGCCAGCAGCCCTGATATGGCATCGGGGAAAGAGACCCAGTACTTC	CASSPDMASGKETQYF
TRBD2	-	TRBV4-2	TRBJ2-7	16	TGTGCCAGCAGCCCAAGTTGGCCTAGCGGGAGGTACGAGCAGTACTTC	CASSPSWPSGRYEQYF
TRBD2	once	TRBV6-5	TRBJ2-7	16	TGTGCCAGCAGTTACTCGAGGGGGACTAGCGACTACGAGCAGTACTTC	CASSYSRGTSDYEQYF
TRBD2	once	TRBV5-1	TRBJ2-3	17	TGCGCCAGCAGCCCCCCAGGGTCAAGCGGGAGCGCAGATACGCAGTATTTT	CASSPPGSSGSADTQYF
-	-	TRBV9	TRBJ2-5	17	TGTGCCAGCAGCGTGGGACCAGCGGGGACAGGACAAGAGACCCAGTACTTC	CASSVGPAGTGQETQYF
TRBD2	-	TRBV25-1	TRBJ2-1	18	TGTGCCAGCATCTTGACTAGCGGGTTTCAGAGCTCCTACAATGAGCAGTTCTTC	CASILTSGFQSSYNEQFF
TRBD1	-	TRBV5-1	TRBJ2-7	14	TGCGCCAGCAGCCCTCGACAGGGGACCTACGAGCAGTACTTC	CASSPRQGTYEQYF
-	once	TRBV29-1	TRBJ2-5	13	TGCAGCGTTGAAGATACGGAGGAAGAGACCCAGTACTTC	CSVEDTEEETQYF
-	-	TRBV18	TRBJ2-5	14	TGTGCCAGCTCACCACCGAGTAGTCAAGAGACCCAGTACTTC	CASSPPSSQETQYF
TRBD1	once	TRBV19	TRBJ1-2	17	TGTGCCAGTAGTATAGGTACCGCCGGGACAGTACGGCGTGGCTACACCTTC	CASSIGTAGTVRRGYTF
-	-	TRBV7-2	TRBJ2-5	14	TGTGCCAGCAGCTCTTCTTCGACCAGGGAGACCCAGTACTTC	CASSSSSTRETQYF